This entry features one T cell receptor beta chain sequence. This receptor's antigen is unknown. One base away there is no much larger clone; base qualities are not given. The 39 donors, aged 6 to 90 years, were systemically healthy Caucasian individuals from Russia. Approximately 9 milliliters of peripheral blood were collected from each donor into EDTA-treated Vacutainer tubes. Ficoll-Paque density-gradient centrifugation was used to isolate PBMCs, with at least 6.5 million obtained per sample. Trizol reagent was used to extract total RNA from PBMCs, with at least 6 micrograms per sample. The percentages of naive CD45RAhigh/CD27high T cells were determined by flow cytometry on a PBMC aliquot from every donor. The sample originates from a study of blood T cells in healthy people across ages (dated by TCRdb to between 2014 and 2017). With regard to the full study: In model experiments, template switching captured about one uniquely barcoded TCR beta cDNA molecule for every two T cells. Age-related changes in TCR beta repertoire diversity were measured in the study by deep sequencing normalized with unique cDNA molecular identifiers. Donors were grouped into four age groups: young (average roughly 17 years), middle-aged (39), aged (approximately 67) and long-lived (around 80). For two donors (one aged 18 to 30 and one aged 80 or older), the study analyzed two additional independent replicas of 1 million unique cDNA reads from the same blood draw. General findings and caveats noted by the study authors: A strong correlation was found between observed TCR beta diversity and the percentage of naive T cells measured by flow cytometry. The long-lived group showed more naive CD4+ T cells, fewer expanded clones and increased TCR diversity than the aged group, suggesting age selection. Because profiling used bulk unsorted PBMCs, naive and antigen-experienced compartments could not be compared conclusively. Estimates of total diversity based on one million sequenced T cells were considered lower bounds and underestimates. Observed TCR beta diversity per million T cells fell roughly linearly with age, and a significant reduction was already apparent by age around 36. Because donor CMV infection status was unknown, age-related changes in expanded clonotypes were potentially confounded.

The CDR1 and CDR2 encoded by the germline V gene are KGHDR and SFDVKD. The V and J ends are trimmed by 1 base and 5 bases, leaving 14 bases between them. CDR3 length: 15 amino acids, cysteine to phenylalanine. Only the CDR3 portion is preserved as DNA: 45 bases, with reading frame beginning at the first base. Libraries came from 5' RACE. TCRdb lists the instrument as Illumina HiSeq 2500. A second PCR of roughly 7 to 11 cycles was performed with a sample-barcoded 5' primer and a J-beta primer mix. A template-switch 5' adaptor carrying 12 random nucleotides introduced a unique molecular identifier onto each TCR beta cDNA molecule. Each sample yielded at least 2.5 million CDR3-containing paired-end reads. First-strand cDNA synthesis was performed from all RNA using the Mint cDNA synthesis kit, with priming by a TRBC-specific oligonucleotide. All cDNA was treated with uracil-DNA glycosylase and then went through a first 18-cycle PCR with the universal primers M1SS and BC2_uni_R. On the study's bioinformatics: Normalization of each sample was performed by random selection of 1 million high-quality reads, each carrying a distinct molecular identifier. Instead of being binned into consensus sequences, reads with shared molecular identifiers were discarded. MiTCR, run with a Q25 quality threshold and the strictest error-elimination algorithm, handled CDR3 identification, clonotype clustering and error correction. A nonparametric unseen species model with Euler transformation was used to estimate lower-bound total TCR beta diversity. Clones were called with MiXCR by TCRdb after fastp trimmed the public reads at Q25, and only in-frame beta chains were retained. Entries are consolidated by CDR3 protein sequence, retaining the most common genes and DNA. For this entry, the V and J calls and clone size follow TCRdb and not the study's own pipeline. This sample has around 990,000 distinct CDR3 sequences in its table, and approximately 25% of those were observed once. The top ten clones comprise approximately 0.75% of the sample.

The same specimen was also included in a second study, on T cells of mothers and their children. From the second report: Donors were nine systemically healthy Caucasian individuals: three mothers and their six children. cDNA synthesis consumed the entire amount of extracted RNA, loaded at about 1.5 ug RNA in each 15 ul reaction. In the second PCR, sample barcodes and 2-4 random nucleotides were introduced via the M1S primer. Over 8 million TCR beta CDR3 reads came from each mother, compared with 3.3 million or so reads from each child. In both related and unrelated pairs, thymic selection shapes the output of TCR recombination in a similar way, with inherited differences having only a minor effect. Normalized repertoire overlap in related mother-child pairs was always slightly higher than in unrelated mother-child pairs, but the difference was never significant. No persistent microchimeric T cell clones were found, with a detection sensitivity of around 100 clones per million clonotypes. In the study, deep NGS was used to compare the TCR beta repertoires of mothers and children, and features distinguishing related mother-child pairs from unrelated individuals were sought. Mothers averaged about 37 +/- 4 years of age and children averaged about 10 +/- 4 years. After adapters were ligated using NEBNext reagents, the libraries underwent 100+100 nt paired-end sequencing on an Illumina HiSeq 2000. To prevent cross-contamination, the mother and child libraries were prepared a month apart and were sequenced in separate runs. Between about 500,000 and 2,300,000 distinct TCR beta clonotypes were identified per donor. Naive TCR beta clonotypes were estimated from low-frequency clonotypes matched to each donor's FACS-determined naive share, without sorting.

The chain couples TRBV24-1 to TRBJ2-7; the D region possibly corresponds to TRBD1 (6 bases align). This sequence originates from a girl aged 2 to 9 in good health. The sample consisted of blood. The DNA sequence is given as TGTGCCACCAGTGATTTCGAAGGGGGAGCCGACGAGCAGTACTTC. This yields the protein CATSDFEGGADEQYF.